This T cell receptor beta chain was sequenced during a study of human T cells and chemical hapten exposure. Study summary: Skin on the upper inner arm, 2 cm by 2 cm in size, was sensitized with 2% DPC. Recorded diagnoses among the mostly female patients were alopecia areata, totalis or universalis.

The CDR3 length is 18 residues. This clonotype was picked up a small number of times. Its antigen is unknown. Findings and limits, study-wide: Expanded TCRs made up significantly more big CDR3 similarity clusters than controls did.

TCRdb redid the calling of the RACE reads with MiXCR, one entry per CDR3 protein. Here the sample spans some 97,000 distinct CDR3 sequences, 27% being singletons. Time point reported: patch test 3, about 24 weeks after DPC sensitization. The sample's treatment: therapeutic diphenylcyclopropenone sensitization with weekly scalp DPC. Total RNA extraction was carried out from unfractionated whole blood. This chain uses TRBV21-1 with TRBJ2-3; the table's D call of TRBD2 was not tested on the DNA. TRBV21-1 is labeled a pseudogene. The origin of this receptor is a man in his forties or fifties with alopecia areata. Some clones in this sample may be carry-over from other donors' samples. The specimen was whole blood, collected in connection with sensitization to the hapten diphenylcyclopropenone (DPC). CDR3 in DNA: TGTGCCAGAATCGCCGCCGTGCGGACTAGCGGGAGCACAGATACGCAGTATTTT. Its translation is CARIAAVRTSGSTDTQYF.